Listed below are T cell receptor beta chains from one sample, sequenced in a study of cytomegalovirus exposure and HLA in healthy donors. Measured with immunoSEQ multiplex PCR; TCRdb has only the in-frame clones, and not every one. This sample's clone table lists some 70,000 clones. Sequencing was carried out using PBMCs. These receptors came from a boy under 18 in good health and CMV-seronegative. Both conserved end residues are part of each CDR3. D genes are given only for firm matches.

d_call | v_call | cdr3_aa
NA | TRBV4-3 | CASSQDRGATGELFF
NA | TRBV6-1 | CASSEEHYTTTNEKLFF
TRBD1 | TRBV23-1 | CASTHRDRGQTNEKLFF
TRBD1 | TRBV7-9 | CASSLGWDREYEQYF
NA | TRBV7-6 | CASSLAYDRSEAFF
NA | TRBV5-6 | CASSPDRKNYEQYF
NA | TRBV2 | CASNIHAGPYNSPLHF
NA | TRBV30 | CAWSIGRLYQETQYF
TRBD1 | TRBV30 | CAWSATRGLAENQYF
TRBD1 | TRBV30 | CAWGTGGSNQPQHF
NA | TRBV27 | CASRLRGGGAGQPQHF
NA | TRBV28 | CASTGPGKNSNQPQHF
TRBD2 | TRBV5-1 | CASSKAGGDYEQYF
NA | TRBV6-5 | CASSYSRTPYYGYTF
NA | TRBV7-2 | CASSSGDHLSQETQYF
NA | TRBV4-1 | CASSHDSSGETQYF
NA | TRBV19 | CASKVEREGYGYTF
TRBD2 | TRBV30 | CAWSALPNAGESYEQYF
TRBD1 | TRBV7-9 | CASSLDPQGQWANVLTF
TRBD1 | TRBV7-6 | CASRTGVAGELFF
NA | TRBV4-1 | CASSQDGTRETQYF
NA | TRBV5-6 | CASSLVGAGQPQHF
NA | TRBV18 | CASSPRVGGEGSSYNEQFF
NA | TRBV5-6 | CASSPQRGIGYTF
NA | TRBV9 | CASSVVAGEQFF
NA | TRBV18 | CASSPPGSLAKNIQYF
NA | TRBV6-5 | CASITLTGNYGYTF